These 11 T cell receptor beta chains originate from one sample sequenced in a study of cytomegalovirus exposure and HLA in healthy donors. Clones were read by immunoSEQ multiplex PCR, and TCRdb kept only the in-frame ones, dropping some. The sample has roughly 52,000 clones, around 90% seen once. The sample consisted of PBMCs. The receptors stem from a man aged 18 to 35 in good health and CMV-seronegative.

The chain is built from TRBV5-8 and TRBJ1-5; D remains ambiguous. The CDR3 runs 15 residues. V lost 2 bases, J lost 4 bases, and 13 bases lay in between. The V gene's germline CDR1 is SGHTS and CDR2 YDEGEE. CDR3 sequence: CASSLAGFSNQPQHF. In DNA form, the CDR3 reads TGTGCCAGCAGCTTAGCCGGGTTCTCGAATCAGCCCCAGCATTTT.

This chain uses TRBV7-9 with TRBJ2-7, with no clear D. The V gene lost 5 bases and the J gene lost 0 bases, with 8 bases spanning the gap. The germline gives CDR1 SEHNR, CDR2 FQNEAQ (reference sequence). This CDR3 spans 13 amino acids. CDR3 in amino acids: CASSETSSYEQYF. CDR3 bases: TGTGCCAGCAGCGAGACAAGCTCCTACGAGCAGTACTTC.

V usage is TRBV5-1 and J usage is TRBJ2-7, with 9 bases fitting TRBD2. CDR1 and CDR2 from the germline V gene are SGHRS and YFSETQ. V lost 4 bases and J lost 3; bases outside the gene matches: 8. The CDR3 runs 15 residues. In DNA, the CDR3 is TGCGCCAGCAGCCAGAGACTAGCGGACCTCTACGAGCAGTACTTC. It translates to CASSQRLADLYEQYF.

This rearrangement joins TRBV5-1 to TRBJ1-3; no clear D. CDR1 is SGHRS and CDR2 is YFSETQ in the germline V gene. Trimming cost V 5 bases and J 0 bases, with 15 bases left between them. CDR3 length equals 16 residues. The CDR3 is CASSWSTANSGNTIYF. The CDR3, as DNA: TGCGCCAGCAGTTGGTCAACAGCCAACTCTGGAAACACCATATATTTT.

The chain is built from TRBV6-1 and TRBJ1-1, with 7 bases that match TRBD1. V lost 3 bases and J lost 2; bases outside the gene matches: 6. Germline-derived CDR1 and CDR2 are MNHNS and SASEGT. This CDR3 is 15 amino acids long. CDR3 sequence (DNA): TGTGCCAGCAGTGATAAGGGACAGATCAACACTGAAGCTTTCTTT. It encodes CASSDKGQINTEAFF.

This sequence joins TRBV6-5 and TRBJ2-1; TRBD1 matches at 7 bases. Germline-derived CDR1 and CDR2 are MNHEY and SVGAGI. V shed 2 bases and J 7 bases; nucleotides not matched to a gene: 8. CDR3 length: 15 residues. The CDR3 loop is CASSYLGQALNEQFF. In DNA, the CDR3 is TGTGCCAGCAGTTACCTTGGACAGGCCCTTAATGAGCAGTTCTTC.

The chain carries TRBV30 and TRBJ1-2, with TRBD1 matching over 7 bases. The CDR3 loop spans 14 amino acids. Germline V gene lookup returns CDR1 GTSNPN and CDR2 SVGIG (reference sequence). The V and J ends lost 2 bases and 4 bases, in that order; junction bases with no gene match: 7. CDR3 amino acids: CAWSLRGRAYGYTF. The CDR3 DNA reads TGTGCCTGGAGTTTGAGGGGGCGGGCCTATGGCTACACCTTC.

This chain links TRBV19 with TRBJ2-2; 8 bases align to TRBD2. CDR3 length equals 16 residues. With V trimmed by 5 bases and J by 6 bases, 11 bases remained unmatched. CDR1 LNHDA and CDR2 SQIVND come from the germline V gene (reference sequence). CDR3 protein: CASSPRGGYLPGELFF. The CDR3 DNA follows: TGTGCCAGTAGTCCTCGGGGGGGTTACTTACCCGGGGAGCTGTTTTTT.

The rearrangement joins TRBV5-4 to TRBJ1-2; D gene unclear. This CDR3 has 13 residues. The germline gives CDR1 SGHNT, CDR2 YYREEE (reference sequence). Trimming shortened V by 0 bases and J by 3 bases, and 6 bases separated the two germline ends. The CDR3, as DNA: TGTGCCAGCAGCTTGGTGGCAGACTATGGCTACACCTTC. This encodes CASSLVADYGYTF.

This CDR3 is CASSLARQGGTEAFF. CDR3 DNA: TGTGCCAGCAGCTTAGCGCGACAGGGGGGGACTGAAGCTTTCTTT. This chain joins TRBV7-2 and TRBJ1-1; 9 positions match TRBD1. Losses at the gene ends were 0 bases for V and 5 bases for J; bases not matched to a gene: 4. The CDR3 is made up of 15 amino acids. From germline, CDR1 is SGHTA and CDR2 FQGNSA.

About this clone itself: The sample contains more than one DNA sequence encoding this CDR3. The rearrangement joins TRBV11-2 to TRBJ2-3, with 8 bases matching TRBD2. The CDR3 is made up of 16 amino acids. Per germline, CDR1 SGHAT and CDR2 FQNNGV. V was clipped by 5 bases and J by 0 bases; unmatched bases: 7. The CDR3 bases are TGTGCCAGCAGCCCACGGGAGGGGGGGAGCACAGATACGCAGTATTTT. Amino acid sequence: CASSPREGGSTDTQYF.